The source of this T cell receptor beta chain is a study of T cell responses to AZD1222 COVID-19 vaccine. The method was immunoSEQ multiplex PCR; TCRdb's version includes in-frame clones alone and lacks a portion of them. The top ten hold approximately 4.5% of the sample, which has 120,000 to 150,000 clones, 89% seen once. This CDR3 spans 14 amino acids. V shed 3 bases and J 8 bases; nucleotides not matched to a gene: 7. The V gene's germline CDR1 is SGHNT and CDR2 YENEEA. The source is an adult in good health. J is TRBJ2-1 and V is TRBV11-3, with 7 bases fitting TRBD1. Sequencing used peripheral blood, obtained on day 0 of AZD1222 vaccination. CDR3 DNA sequence: TGTGCCAGCAGCTTGGGGACAGTCTCTTATGAGCAGTTCTTC. Protein: CASSLGTVSYEQFF.